This entry lists 5 T cell receptor beta chains sequenced from one sample in a study of T cell responses to AZD1222 COVID-19 vaccine. Sequenced by immunoSEQ multiplex PCR; TCRdb stores in-frame clones only, minus some. The table shows around 110,000 clones, with approximately 84% occurring only once. Here the sequenced sample was peripheral blood, taken on day 0 of AZD1222 vaccination. These receptors were collected from an adult in good health.

The table lists this clone with a few counts. The gene calls are TRBV28 and TRBJ1-5, with D tentatively TRBD1 (6 bases). Trimming removed 1 base at V and 7 bases at J, with 23 bases between. CDR1 and CDR2 from the germline V gene are MDHEN and SYDVKM. The CDR3 is made up of 18 amino acids. This chain's CDR3 is CASSLLLSAGEVSQPQHF. In nucleotides, the CDR3 is TGTGCCAGCAGTTTATTACTCTCTGCAGGGGAGGTTAGCCAGCCCCAGCATTTT. The whole variable domain, remainder taken from reference TRBV28 and TRBJ1-5, is DVKVTQSSRYLVKRTGEKVFLECVQDMDHENMFWYRQDPGLGLRLIYFSYDVKMKEKGDIPEGYSVSREKKERFSLILESASTNQTSMYLCASSLLLSAGEVSQPQHFGDGTRLSIL.

The J gene is TRBJ1-1, the V gene TRBV6-6; D is possibly TRBD1 (5 bases). The germline V gene has CDR1 MNHNY and CDR2 SVGAGI (reference sequence). This CDR3 contains 11 residues. The V end lost 11 bases, the J end lost 4 bases, and 11 bases lay between the germline ends. The CDR3: CAGRGGTEAFF. The CDR3 DNA is TGTGCCGGTCGGGGGGGCACTGAAGCTTTCTTT.

The rearrangement joins TRBV28 to TRBJ1-3, with D uncertain. There are 16 residues in the CDR3. V was shortened by 6 bases and J by 2 bases, with 17 bases between the two germline ends. From germline, CDR1 is MDHEN and CDR2 SYDVKM. The CDR3 region has the DNA TGTGCCAGCAGCTTACCCGGCAGGCACACTGGAAACACCATATATTTT. It translates to CASSLPGRHTGNTIYF.

This clone has only one observation. CDR3: CASSLGQGPQETQYF. DNA of the CDR3: TGTGCCAGCAGCTTAGGACAGGGGCCCCAAGAGACCCAGTACTTC. This chain links TRBV7-9 with TRBJ2-5, with 8 bases aligning to TRBD1. CDR3 length: 15 residues. With V trimmed by 1 base and J by 1 base, 2 bases remained unmatched. Looked up from germline, CDR1 is SEHNR and CDR2 is FQNEAQ (reference sequence).

The V gene is TRBV6-5, the J gene TRBJ2-1; D unclear. From germline, CDR1 is MNHEY and CDR2 SVGAGI. CDR3 length: 11 residues. V lost 7 bases to trimming and J lost 8 bases, with 9 bases between them. The CDR3 bases are TGTGCCAGCACCCTGCGAGATGAGCAGTTCTTC. This encodes CASTLRDEQFF.